Below are 22 T cell receptor beta chains sequenced from a single sample in a study of shared clonotypes between healthy human individuals. TCRdb's table, derived via immunoSEQ multiplex PCR, lists solely in-frame clones and lacks some. The data show 400,000 to 500,000 clones, 79% seen once. The sequenced material came from PBMCs. Source of these receptors: a woman in her forties in good health. Some clones in this sample may be carry-over from other donors' samples.

The rearrangement joins TRBV19 to TRBJ2-7; perhaps TRBD1 as D (5 bases). Trimming pared 4 bases from V and 1 base from J, leaving 11 bases between. Germline CDR1 is LNHDA and CDR2 is SQIVND (reference sequence). CDR3 length: 14 residues. The CDR3, as DNA: TGTGCCAGTAGTAGCGACAGAGAATCCTACGAGCAGTACTTC. The encoded protein is CASSSDRESYEQYF. The entire variable domain, with the rest obtained from reference TRBV19 and TRBJ2-7, is as follows: DGGITQSPKYLFRKEGQNVTLSCEQNLNHDAMYWYRQDPGQGLRLIYYSQIVNDFQKGDIAEGYSVSREKKESFPLTVTSAQKNPTAFYLCASSSDRESYEQYFGPGTRLTVT.

The rearrangement joins TRBV5-1 to TRBJ2-3; D gene unclear. Germline V gene sequence: CDR1 SGHRS, CDR2 YFSETQ. V was trimmed by 5 bases and J by 2 bases, leaving 9 bases between them. The CDR3 contains 13 residues. The CDR3 loop reads CASSQMDTDTQYF. CDR3 in DNA: TGCGCCAGCAGTCAAATGGACACAGATACGCAGTATTTT.

V is TRBV4-1 and J is TRBJ2-1; possible D gene TRBD2, 6 bases. The CDR3 length is 15 residues. The V end was cut by 2 bases, the J end by 5 bases, with 13 bases between. Germline CDR1 reads MGHRA; CDR2 reads YSYEKL. CDR3 loop: CASSQSWRADNEQFF. The CDR3 region has the DNA TGCGCCAGCAGCCAATCCTGGAGGGCGGACAATGAGCAGTTCTTC.

V usage is TRBV28 and J usage is TRBJ1-4, with TRBD1 matching 9 bases. V gave up 2 bases and J gave up 8 bases; unmatched junction bases: 9. The V gene's germline CDR1 is MDHEN and CDR2 SYDVKM. This CDR3 spans 16 amino acids. CDR3 bases: TGTGCCAGCAGTTTAGGGACAGGGTATGAGTACGAAAAACTGTTTTTT. This gives the protein CASSLGTGYEYEKLFF. Full variable domain (missing parts from reference TRBV28 and TRBJ1-4): DVKVTQSSRYLVKRTGEKVFLECVQDMDHENMFWYRQDPGLGLRLIYFSYDVKMKEKGDIPEGYSVSREKKERFSLILESASTNQTSMYLCASSLGTGYEYEKLFFGSGTQLSVL.

The J gene is TRBJ2-2, the V gene TRBV6-1; no reliable D call. Trimming removed 6 bases at V and 7 bases at J, with 3 bases between. The germline CDR1 and CDR2 sequences are MNHNS and SASEGT. CDR3 length: 10 residues. The CDR3 spells CASRVGELFF. Here the CDR3 DNA reads TGTGCCAGCAGAGTCGGGGAGCTGTTTTTT.

This clone was recorded only once. The chain uses TRBV11-2 and TRBJ2-5; D is perhaps TRBD2 (6 bases). CDR1 is SGHAT and CDR2 is FQNNGV in the germline V gene. V was cut by 5 bases and J by 1 base, with 20 bases left in between. CDR3 size: 17 residues. CDR3 region: CASSITSTREVQETQYF. CDR3 in DNA: TGTGCCAGCAGCATCACGAGTACCAGGGAGGTCCAAGAGACCCAGTACTTC.

The chain is built from TRBV6-1 and TRBJ2-5; perhaps TRBD1 as D (5 bases). Trimming cost V 8 bases and J 3 bases, with 13 bases left between them. Germline lookup yields CDR1 MNHNS and CDR2 SASEGT. The CDR3 loop spans 13 amino acids. The CDR3 here is CASSWVGEETQYF. CDR3 nucleotides: TGTGCCAGCTCTTGGGTAGGGGAAGAGACCCAGTACTTC.

The chain employs TRBV5-4 and TRBJ1-1; the D is unclear. V shed 8 bases and J shed 0 bases, with 14 bases lying between them. The V gene's germline CDR1 is SGHNT and CDR2 YYREEE (reference sequence). The CDR3 consists of 14 residues. The CDR3 DNA sequence: TGTGCCAGTTCGATTGACATCATGAACACTGAAGCTTTCTTT. This encodes CASSIDIMNTEAFF.

This clone was picked up a small number of times. The V gene is TRBV25-1, the J gene TRBJ1-6, with 10 bases identical to TRBD1. Germline V gene lookup returns CDR1 MGHDK and CDR2 SYGVNS. This CDR3 has 14 residues. The junction had 6 bases not matched to a gene; V was cut back by 6 bases and J by 10 bases. CDR3 nucleotides: TGTGCCAGCAGCGGCAGGACAGGGGGATCACCCCTCCACTTT. It is translated as CASSGRTGGSPLHF.

The chain uses TRBV5-6 and TRBJ2-7, with 8 bases that match TRBD2. Germline V CDR1 and CDR2: SGHDT, YYEEEE. V gave up 3 bases and J gave up 6 bases; unmatched junction bases: 8. This CDR3 spans 14 amino acids. This chain's CDR3 is CASSWIGTRGEQYF. The DNA of the CDR3 is TGTGCCAGCAGCTGGATCGGGACTAGGGGCGAGCAGTACTTC.

V and J are TRBV5-1 and TRBJ2-3; D not resolved. CDR1 and CDR2 from the germline V gene are SGHRS and YFSETQ. CDR3 length: 15 residues. Trimming removed 0 bases at V and 8 bases at J, with 16 bases between. The CDR3 sequence is CASSLDPVLASTQYF. CDR3 DNA sequence: TGCGCCAGCAGCTTGGACCCGGTTCTTGCCTCTACGCAGTATTTT.

This chain uses TRBV2 with TRBJ2-7; tentatively, D is TRBD2 (5 bases). CDR3 length: 15 residues. V was pared by 6 bases and J by 6 bases, with 21 bases between. Germline lookup yields CDR1 SNHLY and CDR2 FYNNEI. The CDR3, as DNA: TGTGCCAGCAGGGAGAATTCGGTCCCGGGGTCCGAGCAGTACTTC. Its protein is CASRENSVPGSEQYF.

The chain employs TRBV6-6 and TRBJ2-7; D may match TRBD1 or TRBD2 (6 bases each). Between the trimmed V and J ends, which lost 7 bases and 3 bases, there was a span of 16 bases. The CDR3 loop spans 14 amino acids. The germline V gene has CDR1 MNHNY and CDR2 SVGAGI (reference sequence). Here the CDR3 DNA reads TGTGCCAGCAAGGAGGGCTGGGGGCACTACGAGCAGTACTTC. Amino acid sequence: CASKEGWGHYEQYF.

This clone was counted once. The chain couples TRBV28 to TRBJ1-2, with D possibly being TRBD1 (6 bases). The CDR3 runs to 16 residues. Germline V gives CDR1 MDHEN, CDR2 SYDVKM. V lost 6 bases to trimming and J lost 7 bases, with 24 bases between them. The CDR3, as DNA: TGTGCCAGCAGCCTAACCCTACCGGGACAAGGGGGTGGCTACACCTTC. It is translated as CASSLTLPGQGGGYTF.

Points on this clone: Other DNA sequences from this sample encode an identical CDR3 as well. The CDR3 DNA follows: TGCAGCGTTGTGGAGGGGCCATTGGGGTCTGAAGCTTTCTTT. This translates into CSVVEGPLGSEAFF. The V call is TRBV29-1, the J call TRBJ1-1, with a tentative D call TRBD1 (5 bases). The CDR3 contains 14 residues. V was pared by 4 bases and J by 6 bases, with 18 bases between. Per germline, CDR1 SQVTM and CDR2 ANQGSEA.

The chain links TRBV7-6 to TRBJ2-2; no reliable D call. V lost 3 bases, J lost 8 bases, and 7 bases lay in between. Germline-derived CDR1 and CDR2 are SGHVS and FNYEAQ. This CDR3 contains 12 residues. CDR3 coding DNA: TGTGCCAGCAGCTTTAAAGCGGGGGAGCTGTTTTTT. This sequence encodes CASSFKAGELFF.

CDR3 residues: CASSLGTYTEAFF. The CDR3 DNA sequence: TGTGCCAGCAGCCTAGGGACGTACACTGAAGCTTTCTTT. The chain uses TRBV7-2 and TRBJ1-1, with a weak D call TRBD1 (5 bases). V lost 5 bases, J lost 3 bases, and 10 bases lay in between. Germline V gives CDR1 SGHTA, CDR2 FQGNSA. This CDR3 has 13 amino acids.

Turning to this clone: Mismatch with germline at one junction end may stem from a read error. The chain employs TRBV30 and TRBJ1-2; D remains ambiguous. Germline V gene sequence: CDR1 GTSNPN, CDR2 SVGIG (reference sequence). The CDR3 consists of 12 residues. CDR3 in DNA: TGTGCCTGGATGGTTCCTAACTGTGGCTACACCTTC. Residues: CAWMVPNCGYTF.

The genes are TRBV2 and TRBJ2-7; possible D gene TRBD1, 6 bases. V was cut by 8 bases and J by 6 bases, with 20 bases left in between. The CDR3 covers 14 residues. Germline values: CDR1 SNHLY, CDR2 FYNNEI. CDR3 in amino acids: CASQQGEFLAEQYF. The CDR3 bases are TGTGCCAGCCAACAGGGAGAGTTTCTTGCCGAGCAGTACTTC.

V and J are TRBV2 and TRBJ2-3, with D possibly TRBD1 on 5 matching bases. In germline, CDR1 is SNHLY, CDR2 FYNNEI. The CDR3 is 13 amino acids. With 8 bases removed from V and 2 bases from J, the gap between germline ends came to 11 bases. The CDR3 nucleotides read TGTGCCAGCGGGGCTGCTTCCACAGATACGCAGTATTTT. Translated: CASGAASTDTQYF.

This sequence joins TRBV7-3 and TRBJ2-2; 7 positions agree with TRBD1. The CDR3 is 12 amino acids. Germline V gene lookup returns CDR1 SGHTA and CDR2 FQGTGA. V lost 5 bases to trimming and J lost 7 bases; unmatched junction nucleotides: 1. The CDR3 coding sequence is TGTGCCAGCAGCCAGGGGGTCGGGGAGCTGTTTTTT. As protein: CASSQGVGELFF.

A few counts support this clone. The genes are TRBV28 and TRBJ1-4; perhaps TRBD1 as D (6 bases). Germline V gives CDR1 MDHEN, CDR2 SYDVKM. The CDR3 has 15 residues. V lost 6 bases and J lost 3, with 14 bases in between. CDR3 sequence reads: CASRRGGLANEKLFF. As DNA, the CDR3 is TGTGCCAGCAGGAGGGGGGGGCTGGCTAATGAAAAACTGTTTTTT.